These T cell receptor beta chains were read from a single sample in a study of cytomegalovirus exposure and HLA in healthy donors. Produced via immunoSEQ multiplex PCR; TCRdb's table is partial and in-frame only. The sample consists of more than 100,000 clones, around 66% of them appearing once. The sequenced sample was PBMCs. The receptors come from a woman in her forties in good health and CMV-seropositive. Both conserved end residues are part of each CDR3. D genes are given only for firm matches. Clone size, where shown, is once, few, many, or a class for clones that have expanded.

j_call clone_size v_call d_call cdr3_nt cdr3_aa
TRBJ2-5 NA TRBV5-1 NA TGCGCCAGCAGCTTGGGAACCAGGGCAGGGGAGACCCAGTACTTC CASSLGTRAGETQYF
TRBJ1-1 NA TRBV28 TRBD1 TGTGCCAGCAGGGGGACAGGGAGGGGGAACACTGAAGCTTTCTTT CASRGTGRGNTEAFF
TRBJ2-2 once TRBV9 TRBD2 TGTGCCAGCAGCGGACTAGCGGGACTGAACACCGGGGAGCTGTTTTTT CASSGLAGLNTGELFF
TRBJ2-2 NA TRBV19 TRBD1 TGTGCCAGTAGTACCGGACAGGGGAGGAACACCGGGGAGCTGTTTTTT CASSTGQGRNTGELFF
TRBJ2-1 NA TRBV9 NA TGTGCCAGCAGCGAGGGACACCGAAGGTTCGATAATGAGCAGTTCTTC CASSEGHRRFDNEQFF
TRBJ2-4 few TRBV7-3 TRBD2 TGTGCCAGCAGCTTGGCGGGAGAAAACATTCAGTACTTC CASSLAGENIQYF
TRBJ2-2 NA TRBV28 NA TGTGCCAGCAGCAGGAGCGGGACCGGGGAGCTGTTTTTT CASSRSGTGELFF
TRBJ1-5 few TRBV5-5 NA TGTGCCAGCAGCTTGCAGGACAATCAGCCCCAGCATTTT CASSLQDNQPQHF
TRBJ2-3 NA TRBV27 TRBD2 TGTGCCAGCAGCGGACTAGCGGGAGTAGGTACAGATACGCAGTATTTT CASSGLAGVGTDTQYF
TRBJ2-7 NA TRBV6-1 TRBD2 TGTGCCAGCAGTGACCCAGTTAGCGGGAGTAGGTACGAGCAGTACTTC CASSDPVSGSRYEQYF
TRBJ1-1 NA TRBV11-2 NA TGTGCCAGCAGCGCCACAGGGAACACTGAAGCTTTCTTT CASSATGNTEAFF
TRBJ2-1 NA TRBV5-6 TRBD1 TGTGCCAGCAGCCCGACAGGGGGCGGCTACAATGAGCAGTTCTTC CASSPTGGGYNEQFF
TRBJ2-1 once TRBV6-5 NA TGTGCCAGCAGTCCCCTCCGGGTAGTTGTCGATGAGCAGTTCTTC CASSPLRVVVDEQFF
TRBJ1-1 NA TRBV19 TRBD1 TGTGCCAGTAGCATAGACAGGGGGAGGACTGAAGCTTTCTTT CASSIDRGRTEAFF
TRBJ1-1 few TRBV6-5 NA TGTGCCAGCAGGGAAAGAACAGGGAACACTGAAGCTTTCTTT CASRERTGNTEAFF
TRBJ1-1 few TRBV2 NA TGTGCCAGCCGGGTGGGGCTCTCGAACACTGAAGCTTTCTTT CASRVGLSNTEAFF
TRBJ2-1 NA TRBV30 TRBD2 TGTGCCTGGAGTGTTTCGCGGGGGGCCTGGTACAATGAGCAGTTCTTC CAWSVSRGAWYNEQFF
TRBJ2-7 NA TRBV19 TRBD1 TGTGCCAGTAGTGCCACCGGGACAGGGTTCGAGCAGTACTTC CASSATGTGFEQYF
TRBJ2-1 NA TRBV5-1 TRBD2 TGCGCCAGCAGCTCAAACCCAAGCGGGAGGGGCTACAATGAGCAGTTCTTC CASSSNPSGRGYNEQFF
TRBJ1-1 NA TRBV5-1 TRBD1 TGCGCCAGCAGCTCATCGGGACAGCGAAGCATGAACACTGAAGCTTTCTTT CASSSSGQRSMNTEAFF
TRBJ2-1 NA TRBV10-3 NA TGTGCCATCAGTGAGTCGGAGAATGAGCAGTTCTTC CAISESENEQFF
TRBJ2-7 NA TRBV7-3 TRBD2 TGTGCCAGCAGCTTAGTGGCGGGAGAAGCCGAGCAGTACTTC CASSLVAGEAEQYF
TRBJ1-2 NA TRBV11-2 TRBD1 TGTGCCAGCAGCCACACCGGGACAGGGGACATCGCTGGCTACACCTTC CASSHTGTGDIAGYTF
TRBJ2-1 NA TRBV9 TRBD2 TGTGCCAGCAGCGGTGTCTCCGAGGTTCGCGGGGGGTCCTCCTACAATGAGCAGTTCTTC CASSGVSEVRGGSSYNEQFF
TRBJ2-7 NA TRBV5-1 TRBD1 TGCGCCAGCCAACCTGGGACAGGGTCGAGCGAGCAGTACTTC CASQPGTGSSEQYF
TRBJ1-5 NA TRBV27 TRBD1 TGTGCCAGCAGTACAGGGGGCATTCAGCCCCAGCATTTT CASSTGGIQPQHF
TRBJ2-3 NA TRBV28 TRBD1 TGTGCCAGCAGTTTACCGGGACAGGGGCAAGATACGCAGTATTTT CASSLPGQGQDTQYF
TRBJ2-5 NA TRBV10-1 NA TGCGCCAGCAGTGAGGCAGGGTTCCCAGCAAGGCAAGAGACCCAGTACTTC CASSEAGFPARQETQYF
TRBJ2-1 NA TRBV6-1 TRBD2 TGTGCCAGCAGTGGCGGGACTAGCGGCTCCTACAATGAGCAGTTCTTC CASSGGTSGSYNEQFF
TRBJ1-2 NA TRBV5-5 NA TGTGCCAGCAGCCTGGGGGAGGGCTTCGGCTATGGCTACACCTTC CASSLGEGFGYGYTF
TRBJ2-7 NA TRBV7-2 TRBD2 TGTGCCAGCAGCCCCCCGGGAGCGGGGGGCCTTGGGGAGCAGTACTTC CASSPPGAGGLGEQYF
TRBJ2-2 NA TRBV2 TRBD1 TGTGCCAGCAGGGAGGGGACAGGGGGCGGAAGGAACACCGGGGAGCTGTTTTTT CASREGTGGGRNTGELFF
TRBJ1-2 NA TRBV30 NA TGTGCCTGGAGTGTCGGGGGGGCTCACAGCTACACCTTC CAWSVGGAHSYTF
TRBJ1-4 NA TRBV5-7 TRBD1 TGTGCCAGCAGCGGTGAATTAACGGGACAGCCCTCAACTAATGAAAAACTGTTTTTT CASSGELTGQPSTNEKLFF
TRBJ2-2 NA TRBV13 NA TGTGCCAGCAGCTTCCCAAGGGGCGGCGGGGAGCTGTTTTTT CASSFPRGGGELFF
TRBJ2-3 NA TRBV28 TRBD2 TGTGCCAGCAGTTCTGGACTAGCGGTTATTGGAGATACGCAGTATTTT CASSSGLAVIGDTQYF
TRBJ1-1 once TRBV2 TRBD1 TGTGCCAGCAGTGGCTCGGGGGCAGGGGGCACTGAAGCTTTCTTT CASSGSGAGGTEAFF
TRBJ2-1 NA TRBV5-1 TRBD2 TGCGCCAGCAGGCCCCTCACTAGCGGGGGGAATGAGCAGTTCTTC CASRPLTSGGNEQFF
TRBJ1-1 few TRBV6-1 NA TGTGCCAGCAGGTATGCGGCTGAAGCTTTCTTT CASRYAAEAFF
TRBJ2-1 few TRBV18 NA TGTGCCAGCTCACGAGACAGCTCCTACAATGAGCAGTTCTTC CASSRDSSYNEQFF
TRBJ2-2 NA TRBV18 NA TGTGCCAGCTCCGGGCGAGGGATAACCGGGGAGCTGTTTTTT CASSGRGITGELFF
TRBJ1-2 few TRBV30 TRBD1 TGTGCCTGGAGTCGGTTGACAGGGGATGGCTACACCTTC CAWSRLTGDGYTF
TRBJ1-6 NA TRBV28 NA TGTGCCAGCAGGGCGGGGGCCTATAATTCACCCCTCCACTTT CASRAGAYNSPLHF
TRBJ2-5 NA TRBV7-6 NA TGTGCCAGCAGCTTAGTACAGGAGACCCAGTACTTC CASSLVQETQYF
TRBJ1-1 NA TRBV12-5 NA TGTGCTAGTGGTTTGGAGGGAGGTACTGAAGCTTTCTTT CASGLEGGTEAFF
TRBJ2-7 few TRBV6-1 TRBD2 TGTGCCAGCAGTGCTTTTGCTAGCGGAAACTACGAGCAGTACTTC CASSAFASGNYEQYF
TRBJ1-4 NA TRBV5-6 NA TGTGCCAGCAGCCAGGCTTCAACTAATGAAAAACTGTTTTTT CASSQASTNEKLFF
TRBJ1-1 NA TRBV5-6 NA TGTGCCAGCAGCTTGGTGGTGGCCACTGAAGCTTTCTTT CASSLVVATEAFF
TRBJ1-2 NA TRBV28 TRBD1 TGTGCCAGCAGTTCGCAAACAGGGGGACGTGGCTACACCTTC CASSSQTGGRGYTF